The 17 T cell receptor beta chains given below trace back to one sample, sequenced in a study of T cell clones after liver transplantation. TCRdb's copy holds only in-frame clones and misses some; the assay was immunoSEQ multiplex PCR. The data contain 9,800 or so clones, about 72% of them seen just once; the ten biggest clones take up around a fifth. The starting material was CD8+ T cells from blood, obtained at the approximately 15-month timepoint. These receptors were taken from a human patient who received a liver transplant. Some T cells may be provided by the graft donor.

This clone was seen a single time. The CDR3 here is CASSFSVQRYIYNEQFF. The CDR3 bases are TGTGCCAGCAGTTTTTCTGTCCAGCGCTACATCTACAATGAGCAGTTCTTC. V usage is TRBV27 and J usage is TRBJ2-1; D call uncertain. This CDR3 contains 17 residues. Between the trimmed V and J ends, which lost 3 bases and 3 bases, there was a span of 18 bases. Germline CDR1 is MNHEY and CDR2 is SMNVEV (reference sequence).

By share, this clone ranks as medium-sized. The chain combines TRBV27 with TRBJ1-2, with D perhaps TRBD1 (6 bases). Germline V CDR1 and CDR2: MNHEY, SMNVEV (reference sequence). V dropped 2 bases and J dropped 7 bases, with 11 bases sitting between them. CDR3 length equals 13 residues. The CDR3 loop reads CASSLGTGSGYTF. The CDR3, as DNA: TGTGCCAGCAGTTTAGGAACAGGGAGTGGCTACACCTTC.

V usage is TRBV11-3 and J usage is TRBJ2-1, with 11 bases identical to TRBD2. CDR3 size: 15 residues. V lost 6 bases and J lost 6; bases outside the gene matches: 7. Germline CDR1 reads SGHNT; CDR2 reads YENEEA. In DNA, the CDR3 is TGTGCCAGCAGTGTAGCGGGAGGGAGAGCCAATGAGCAGTTCTTC. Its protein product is CASSVAGGRANEQFF.

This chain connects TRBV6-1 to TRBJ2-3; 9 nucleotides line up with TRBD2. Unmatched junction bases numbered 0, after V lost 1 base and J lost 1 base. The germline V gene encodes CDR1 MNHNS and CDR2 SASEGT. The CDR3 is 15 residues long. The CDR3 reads CASSEERGGTDTQYF. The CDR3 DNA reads TGTGCCAGCAGTGAAGAGCGGGGGGGCACAGATACGCAGTATTTT.

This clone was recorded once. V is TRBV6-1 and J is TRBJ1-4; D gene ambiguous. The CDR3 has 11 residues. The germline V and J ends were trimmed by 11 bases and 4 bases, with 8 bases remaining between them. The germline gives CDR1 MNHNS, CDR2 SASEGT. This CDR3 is CAPTDNEKLFF. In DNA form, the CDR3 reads TGTGCCCCAACAGATAATGAAAAACTGTTTTTT.

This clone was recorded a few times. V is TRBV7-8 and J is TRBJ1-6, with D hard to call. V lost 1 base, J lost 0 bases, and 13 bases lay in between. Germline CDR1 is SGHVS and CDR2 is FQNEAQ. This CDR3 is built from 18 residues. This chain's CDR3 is CASSLEEGQSSYNSPLHF. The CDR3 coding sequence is TGTGCCAGCAGCTTAGAGGAGGGTCAGAGCTCCTATAATTCACCCCTCCACTTT.

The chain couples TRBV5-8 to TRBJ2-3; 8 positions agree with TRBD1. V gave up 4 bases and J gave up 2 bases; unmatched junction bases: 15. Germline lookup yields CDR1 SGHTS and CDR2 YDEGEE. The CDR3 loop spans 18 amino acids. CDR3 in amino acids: CASSPGQERRLFTDTQYF. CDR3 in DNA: TGTGCCAGCAGCCCGGGACAGGAGCGCCGTCTCTTCACAGATACGCAGTATTTT.

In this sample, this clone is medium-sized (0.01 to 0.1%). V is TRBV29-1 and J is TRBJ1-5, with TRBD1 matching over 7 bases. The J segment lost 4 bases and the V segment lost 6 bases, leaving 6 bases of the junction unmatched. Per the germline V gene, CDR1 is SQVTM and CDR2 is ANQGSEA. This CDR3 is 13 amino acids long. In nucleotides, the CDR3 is TGCAGCGTGGCGACAGGGTTAAATCAGCCCCAGCATTTT. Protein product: CSVATGLNQPQHF.

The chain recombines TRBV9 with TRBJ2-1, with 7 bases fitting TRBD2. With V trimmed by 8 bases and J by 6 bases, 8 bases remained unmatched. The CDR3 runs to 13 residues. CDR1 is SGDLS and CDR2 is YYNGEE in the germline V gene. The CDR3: CASGGIAGNEQFF. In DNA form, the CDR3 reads TGTGCCAGTGGGGGAATAGCGGGCAATGAGCAGTTCTTC.

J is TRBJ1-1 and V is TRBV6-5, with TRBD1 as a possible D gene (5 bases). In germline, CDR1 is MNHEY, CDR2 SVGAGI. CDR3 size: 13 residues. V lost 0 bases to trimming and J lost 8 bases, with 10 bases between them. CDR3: CASSYSGADEAFF. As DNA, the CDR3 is TGTGCCAGCAGTTACTCAGGGGCCGACGAAGCTTTCTTT.

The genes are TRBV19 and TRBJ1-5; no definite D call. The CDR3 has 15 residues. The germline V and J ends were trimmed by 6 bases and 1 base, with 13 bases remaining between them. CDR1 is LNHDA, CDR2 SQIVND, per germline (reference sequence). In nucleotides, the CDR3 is TGTGCCAGTAGACAGCTCCTAGGGAGCAATCAGCCCCAGCATTTT. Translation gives CASRQLLGSNQPQHF.

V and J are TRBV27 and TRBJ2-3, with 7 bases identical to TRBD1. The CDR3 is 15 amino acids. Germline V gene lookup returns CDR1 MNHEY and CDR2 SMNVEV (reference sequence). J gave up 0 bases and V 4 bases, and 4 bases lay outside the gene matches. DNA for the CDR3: TGTGCCAGCAGTTGGACAGGCATTAGCACAGATACGCAGTATTTT. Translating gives CASSWTGISTDTQYF.

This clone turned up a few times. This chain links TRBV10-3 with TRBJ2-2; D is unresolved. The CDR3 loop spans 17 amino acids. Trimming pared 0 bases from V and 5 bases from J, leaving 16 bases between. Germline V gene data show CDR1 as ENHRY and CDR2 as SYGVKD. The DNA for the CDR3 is TGTGCCATCAGTGAGTCGAGGTCGGTAATATTGACCGGGGAGCTGTTTTTT. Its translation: CAISESRSVILTGELFF.

In nucleotides, the CDR3 is TGTGCCAGCAGCGTAGTTCAAGGGACTAGCGGGCGTTTCTACGAGCAGTACGTC. It codes for CASSVVQGTSGRFYEQYV. V is TRBV9 and J is TRBJ2-7, with 12 bases identical to TRBD2. V was clipped by 0 bases and J by 3 bases; unmatched bases: 10. Germline-derived CDR1 and CDR2 are SGDLS and YYNGEE. The CDR3 is 18 residues long.

The CDR3: CASSLVADKAKNIQYF. CDR3 coding DNA: TGTGCCAGCAGCTTAGTTGCGGACAAAGCCAAAAACATTCAGTACTTC. This chain uses TRBV7-9 with TRBJ2-4; a possible D gene is TRBD1 (5 bases). This CDR3 has 16 residues. Germline loops: CDR1 SEHNR, CDR2 FQNEAQ (reference sequence). Trimming removed 1 base from V and 0 bases from J, with 10 bases in between.

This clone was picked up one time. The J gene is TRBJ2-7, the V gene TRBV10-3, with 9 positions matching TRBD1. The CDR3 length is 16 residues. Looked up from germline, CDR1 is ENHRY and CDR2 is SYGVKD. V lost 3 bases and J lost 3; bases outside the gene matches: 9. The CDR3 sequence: CAISEPGRTGDYEQYF. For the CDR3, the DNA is TGTGCCATCAGTGAACCCGGACGGACAGGGGACTACGAGCAGTACTTC.

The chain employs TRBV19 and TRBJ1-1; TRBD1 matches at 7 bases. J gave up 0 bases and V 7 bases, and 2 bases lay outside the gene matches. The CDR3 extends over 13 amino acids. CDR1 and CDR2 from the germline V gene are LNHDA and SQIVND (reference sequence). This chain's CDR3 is CASIGTVNTEAFF. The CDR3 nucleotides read TGTGCCAGTATTGGGACAGTGAACACTGAAGCTTTCTTT. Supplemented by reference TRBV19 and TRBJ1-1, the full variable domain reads DGGITQSPKYLFRKEGQNVTLSCEQNLNHDAMYWYRQDPGQGLRLIYYSQIVNDFQKGDIAEGYSVSREKKESFPLTVTSAQKNPTAFYLCASIGTVNTEAFFGQGTRLTVV.